This T cell receptor beta chain was found in a study of cytomegalovirus exposure and HLA in healthy donors. Study findings and constraints: The Asian-associated ancestry cluster reportedly had fewer N-insertions than the approximately 610-donor mean in a later analysis. Exclusion applied to some V segments, including TRBV6-2 and TRBV6-3, as they were indistinguishable. Later analysis suggested links between common viral pathogens and several top significant clusters.

Comments on this clone: The antigen remains undetermined.

Healthy people donating bone marrow made up the donors. The PCR was carried out with 60 Vbeta primers and 13 Jbeta primers. Only in-frame clones appear in the TCRdb table, and some are missing; sequencing was by immunoSEQ multiplex PCR. The sample records around 94,000 clones, roughly three quarters being singletons. This CDR3 spans 12 amino acids. CDR1 is SNHLY and CDR2 is FYNNEI in the germline V gene. Trimming took 4 bases from V and 7 from J, leaving 10 bases between them. This TCR came from a woman aged 40 to 50 in good health and CMV-seronegative. This chain uses TRBV2 with TRBJ1-1; D not certain. The sequenced material came from PBMCs. CDR3 sequence reads: CASSGVSGEAFF. In nucleotides, the CDR3 is TGTGCCAGCAGTGGTGTGTCAGGTGAAGCTTTCTTT.